This T cell receptor beta chain derives from a study of T cells in Graves' hyperthyroidism and ophthalmopathy. Findings of the study overall: The model's output predicted ophthalmopathy at a median of around 7 months prior to onset. The blood repertoire included most of the expanded thyroid clonotypes above 0.001.

Stability of Graves' hyperthyroidism was defined as absent ophthalmopathy progression within 18 months. TCR beta CDR3 sequences were amplified from RNA transcripts. The primer set for the first-round RT-PCR of the TCR CDR3 was HTBI. TCRdb reprocessed the multiplex PCR reads via MiXCR and lists one record per CDR3 protein. This sample carries approximately 500,000 distinct CDR3 sequences, about half of them seen once, and the ten largest clones take approximately 8.4%. Concerning this clonotype itself: Its antigen remains unidentified.

This CDR3 spans 12 amino acids. Per germline, CDR1 SQVTM and CDR2 ANQGSEA. V was cut by 8 bases and J by 2 bases, with 12 bases left in between. The receptor comes from a woman aged 18-29 years with Graves' hyperthyroidism. The rearrangement uses TRBV29-1 and TRBJ1-2, with unresolved D. Sequences were obtained from peripheral blood or thyroid tissue (not recorded which). CDR3 amino acids: CSLVGTNYGYTF. DNA of the CDR3: TGCAGCTTAGTCGGCACGAACTATGGCTACACCTTC. Complete variable domain (other parts from reference TRBV29-1 and TRBJ1-2): SAVISQKPSRDICQRGTSLTIQCQVDSQVTMMFWYRQQPGQSLTLIATANQGSEATYESGFVIDKFPISRPNLTFSTLTVSNMSPEDSSIYLCSLVGTNYGYTFGSGTRLTVV.